Sequencing of this TCR beta chain was carried out in a study of T cell changes during pregnancy in multiple sclerosis. Only in-frame clones appear in the TCRdb table, and some are missing; sequencing was by immunoSEQ multiplex PCR. The data contain 70,000 to 95,000 clones, 75% to 95% of them singletons. The CDR3 sequence is 13 residues long. Germline-derived CDR1 and CDR2 are SGDLS and YYNGEE. The clonotype originates from a female donor with multiple sclerosis, enrolled in a pregnancy study. Sequencing was performed on CD4+ T cells from peripheral blood mononuclear cells, taken in the second trimester of pregnancy. The chain links TRBV9 to TRBJ2-7; 10 nucleotides align to TRBD2. For the CDR3, the DNA is TGTGCTAGCGGGAGGACAGGATCATACGAGCAGTACTTC. Protein: CASGRTGSYEQYF. Looking up the rest from reference TRBV9 and TRBJ2-7 gives the full variable domain: DSGVTQTPKHLITATGQRVTLRCSPRSGDLSVYWYQQSLDQGLQFLIQYYNGEERAKGNILERFSAQQFPDLHSELNLSSLELGDSALYFCASGRTGSYEQYFGPGTRLTVT.